A single sample is the source of the 25 T cell receptor beta chains below, sequenced in a study of T cell repertoires in cytomegalovirus infection. TCRdb processed the reads anew with MiXCR; each CDR3 protein has one entry. The table has about 920,000 distinct CDR3 sequences, approximately 33% seen once. These receptors' targets are unknown. The material sequenced was cultured CD8+ T cells from PBMCs, taken from culture after CMV antigen stimulation. The receptor set was obtained from a human donor in good health (CMV status not recorded). Some clones in this sample may be carry-over from other donors' samples.

The rearrangement uses TRBV7-6 and TRBJ2-7, with 8 nucleotides matching TRBD1. Losses at the gene ends were 5 bases for V and 2 bases for J; bases not matched to a gene: 5. CDR1 is SGHVS, CDR2 FNYEAQ, per germline. The CDR3 is 14 amino acids. DNA for the CDR3: TGTGCCAGCAGCCCGGGACAGGATCCCTACGAGCAGTACTTC. Protein product: CASSPGQDPYEQYF.

At least ten counts were recorded for this clonotype. The chain has TRBV7-2 and TRBJ2-7, with 9 bases matching TRBD2. After removal of 5 bases from V and 2 bases from J, the junction contained 7 bases not matched to a gene. Germline lookup yields CDR1 SGHTA and CDR2 FQGNSA. CDR3 length: 15 residues. The CDR3 reads CASSRLTSGPYEQYF. The CDR3 DNA sequence: TGTGCCAGCAGCCGTCTGACTAGCGGTCCCTACGAGCAGTACTTC.

The V gene is TRBV5-1, the J gene TRBJ1-1; D perhaps matches TRBD1 (6 bases). The V and J ends lost 3 bases and 3 bases respectively, with 12 bases between them. The V gene's germline CDR1 is SGHRS and CDR2 YFSETQ. The CDR3 sequence is 14 residues long. CDR3 coding DNA: TGCGCCAGCAGCTCCTACAGGGCGGACACTGAAGCTTTCTTT. Protein: CASSSYRADTEAFF.

The V and J genes are TRBV6-2 or TRBV6-3 and TRBJ1-2; 9 positions match TRBD1. Germline loops: CDR1 MNHEY, CDR2 SVGEGT. V dropped 5 bases and J dropped 0; count of bases not matched to a gene: 10. The CDR3 contains 17 residues. CDR3 in amino acids: CASSQTGTGIANYGYTF. The CDR3 DNA reads TGTGCCAGCAGTCAGACCGGGACAGGGATTGCTAACTATGGCTACACCTTC.

The chain couples TRBV5-4 to TRBJ2-7; D call uncertain. CDR1 and CDR2 (germline): SGHNT, YYREEE (reference sequence). The CDR3 totals 13 residues. The V gene lost 0 bases and the J gene lost 3 bases, with 7 bases spanning the gap. This CDR3 reads CASSLELDYEQYV. The CDR3 DNA is TGTGCCAGCAGCTTGGAGCTGGACTACGAGCAGTACGTC.

About this clonotype itself: A much larger clone differs by one base, so this may be a read error. This chain uses TRBV6-2 or TRBV6-3 with TRBJ2-5, with 13 bases fitting TRBD2. This CDR3 is 16 amino acids long. Germline V lookup: CDR1 MNHEY, CDR2 SVGEGT. CDR3 sequence reads: CANSSGTSGIQETQYF. Here the CDR3 DNA reads TGTGCCAACAGTTCCGGGACTAGCGGGATACAAGAGACCCAGTACTTC.

This clonotype was observed a few times. The chain couples TRBV2 to TRBJ2-2; TRBD2 agrees at 13 bases. V shed 3 bases and J 1 base; nucleotides not matched to a gene: 5. CDR3 size: 18 residues. Germline loops: CDR1 SNHLY, CDR2 FYNNEI. Here the CDR3 reads CASSDRLAGGLNTGELFF. The CDR3 coding sequence is TGTGCCAGCAGTGACAGACTAGCGGGGGGTCTGAACACCGGGGAGCTGTTTTTT. The full variable domain, in which reference TRBV2 and TRBJ2-2 provide the parts outside the CDR3, is EPEVTQTPSHQVTQMGQEVILRCVPISNHLYFYWYRQILGQKVEFLVSFYNNEISEKSEIFDDQFSVERPDGSNFTLKIRSTKLEDSAMYFCASSDRLAGGLNTGELFFGEGSRLTVL.

The rearrangement links TRBV6-5 to TRBJ2-3; 8 nucleotides align to TRBD2. The CDR3 runs to 17 residues. Germline values: CDR1 MNHEY, CDR2 SVGAGI. The V segment lost 5 bases and the J segment 0 bases; nucleotides outside the gene matches: 10. CDR3 loop: CASSRTAGGGSTDTQYF. CDR3 coding DNA: TGTGCCAGCAGTCGTACCGCCGGGGGGGGTAGCACAGATACGCAGTATTTT.

CDR3 loop: CASSLASLTGQGFHEQFF. DNA of the CDR3: TGTGCCAGCAGCTTAGCGTCCCTTACGGGACAGGGGTTCCATGAGCAGTTCTTC. The J gene is TRBJ2-1, the V gene TRBV7-4, with 10 bases that match TRBD1. The CDR3 is 18 residues long. The germline gives CDR1 SGHVT, CDR2 SQSDAQ. Trimming at V came to 0 bases and at J to 8 bases, leaving 13 bases not matched to a gene.

This clonotype was detected only a few times. V gene TRBV2 combines with J gene TRBJ2-5; D is possibly TRBD1 (5 bases). V shed 0 bases and J shed 5 bases, with 10 bases lying between them. This CDR3 is 14 amino acids long. CDR1 is SNHLY and CDR2 is FYNNEI in the germline V gene. For the CDR3, the DNA is TGTGCCAGCAGTGAAGCTGGGGCCCGCGAGACCCAGTACTTC. Its translation: CASSEAGARETQYF.

This clonotype was detected a few times. The chain employs TRBV12-3 or TRBV12-4 and TRBJ2-6; D not resolved. The CDR3 spans 15 residues. The V end lost 5 bases, the J end lost 0 bases, and 8 bases lay between the germline ends. The CDR3 DNA reads as TGTGCCAGCAGTCCTGAGCCCTCTGGGGCCAACGTCCTGACTTTC. Encoded protein: CASSPEPSGANVLTF.

This clonotype was picked up a small number of times. The chain uses TRBV12-3 or TRBV12-4 and TRBJ1-4; possible D gene TRBD1, 6 bases. The CDR3 is 14 residues long. Trimming cost V 7 bases and J 6 bases, with 15 bases left between them. CDR3 loop: CASTKRGGYEKLFF. In nucleotides, the CDR3 is TGTGCCAGCACTAAGAGGGGGGGATATGAAAAACTGTTTTTT.

This clonotype has a handful of counts. The genes are TRBV29-1 and TRBJ1-2; 8 positions agree with TRBD1. With V trimmed by 0 bases and J by 0 bases, 3 bases remained unmatched. Germline loops: CDR1 SQVTM, CDR2 ANQGSEA. The CDR3 consists of 15 residues. This CDR3 is CSVEDPDRANYGYTF. CDR3 DNA: TGCAGCGTTGAAGATCCGGACAGGGCTAACTATGGCTACACCTTC.

Concerning this clonotype: Being one base from a much bigger clone, this may be a read error. This chain connects TRBV6-5 to TRBJ1-1; 9 positions agree with TRBD1. Germline V gene sequence: CDR1 MNHEY, CDR2 SVGAGI. This CDR3 spans 15 amino acids. The CDR3 region has the DNA TGTGCCGGCAGTTACTCGGGGACAGGGTACACTGAAGCTTTCTTT. Protein: CAGSYSGTGYTEAFF.

This clonotype was counted ten times or more. The CDR3 DNA reads TGCAGTGCTAGTAAGGATCTGGCAGAGACCCAGTACTTC. It codes for CSASKDLAETQYF. The genes are TRBV20-1 and TRBJ2-5; D is uncertain. CDR1 DFQATT and CDR2 SNEGSKA come from the germline V gene (reference sequence). V was clipped by 3 bases and J by 4 bases, with 12 bases between them. The CDR3 runs 13 residues.

The CDR3 loop is CASSYLGQRSTDTQYF. The CDR3 nucleotides read TGTGCCAGCAGTTACCTGGGACAGCGGAGCACAGATACGCAGTATTTT. The chain recombines TRBV6-2 or TRBV6-3 with TRBJ2-3, with TRBD1 matching 7 bases. The germline gives CDR1 MNHEY, CDR2 SVGEGT. CDR3 size: 16 residues. J gave up 0 bases and V 2 bases, and 5 bases lay outside the gene matches.

The chain uses TRBV7-9 and TRBJ1-1; D perhaps matches TRBD1 (5 bases). The germline V gene encodes CDR1 SEHNR and CDR2 FQNEAQ (reference sequence). Trimming removed 5 bases at V and 4 bases at J, with 14 bases between. The CDR3 totals 14 residues. The CDR3 coding sequence is TGTGCCAGCAGCGACGAGGGGCCGTTCACTGAAGCTTTCTTT. This sequence encodes CASSDEGPFTEAFF.

This clonotype was counted only a few times. V usage is TRBV27 and J usage is TRBJ1-5; 7 bases line up with TRBD1. CDR1 is MNHEY and CDR2 is SMNVEV in the germline V gene (reference sequence). With V trimmed by 1 base and J by 0 bases, 6 bases remained unmatched. The length of the CDR3 is 17 residues. The CDR3 loop reads CASSLYQGDYSNQPQHF. The CDR3 DNA reads TGTGCCAGCAGTTTATATCAGGGGGATTATAGCAATCAGCCCCAGCATTTT.

In its sample, this clonotype was seen once. This chain connects TRBV12-5 to TRBJ2-6; D tentatively reads TRBD1 or TRBD2 (6 bases each). Per germline, CDR1 LGHNT and CDR2 FRNRAP. Between the trimmed V and J ends, which lost 6 bases and 4 bases, there was a span of 10 bases. CDR3 length: 14 amino acids. The CDR3 nucleotides read TGTGCTAGTGGGAAGGGGGGAGGGGCCAACGTCCTGACTTTC. Protein sequence: CASGKGGGANVLTF.

Regarding this clonotype: Its ends do not fully match the called genes, so a read error is possible. J is TRBJ2-3 and V is TRBV5-1, with no clear D. The CDR3 has 16 amino acids. The germline V gene encodes CDR1 SGHRS and CDR2 YFSETQ. CDR3 bases: TGCGTCAGCAGCCCCGTCAGGAATATACCGGAAGATACGCAGTATTTT. Translating it yields CVSSPVRNIPEDTQYF.

This sequence joins TRBV5-5 and TRBJ1-2; 12 positions agree with TRBD1. This CDR3 region has 17 residues. The J segment lost 3 bases and the V segment lost 1 base, leaving 7 bases of the junction unmatched. CDR1 is SGHKS and CDR2 is YYEKEE in the germline V gene (reference sequence). The DNA for the CDR3 is TGTGCCAGCAGCTTGAGGGCAGGGACAGGGGGCTACTATGGCTACACCTTC. The encoded protein is CASSLRAGTGGYYGYTF.

This clonotype has just a few counts. The chain combines TRBV28 with TRBJ1-5; a possible D gene is TRBD1 (5 bases). The length of the CDR3 is 15 residues. The germline V gene has CDR1 MDHEN and CDR2 SYDVKM. The ends were cut back, 2 bases at V and 4 bases at J, with 12 bases in the middle. The CDR3 nucleotides are TGTGCCAGCAGTTTACCTAGGACAAGTAATCAGCCCCAGCATTTT. Encoded protein: CASSLPRTSNQPQHF.

This clonotype was found a few times. This sequence joins TRBV7-9 and TRBJ1-5; no definite D call. The CDR3 length is 16 residues. The V gene lost 0 bases and the J gene lost 2 bases, with 11 bases spanning the gap. Germline CDR1 and CDR2: SEHNR and FQNEAQ (reference sequence). This CDR3 reads CASSLASPSGNQPQHF. CDR3 DNA: TGTGCCAGCAGCTTAGCATCCCCAAGCGGCAATCAGCCCCAGCATTTT.

The CDR3 nucleotides read TGCAGTGCTAGTCTCCCGGCTATGGGACAGATCTATGGAAACACCATATATTTT. This gives the protein CSASLPAMGQIYGNTIYF. The genes are TRBV20-1 and TRBJ1-3; 7 bases align to TRBD1. V lost 3 bases to trimming and J lost 3 bases; unmatched junction nucleotides: 17. The CDR3 totals 18 residues. Germline lookup yields CDR1 DFQATT and CDR2 SNEGSKA (reference sequence).

V usage is TRBV11-1 and J usage is TRBJ2-7; the match to TRBD1 covers 7 bases. The germline gives CDR1 SGHAT, CDR2 FQDESV (reference sequence). J was trimmed by 2 bases and V by 2 bases; bases with no gene match: 3. The CDR3 is 14 amino acids. CDR3 DNA sequence: TGTGCCAGCAGCTTATGGGACAGTGCCTACGAGCAGTACTTC. Translating it yields CASSLWDSAYEQYF. Based on the CDR3 plus reference TRBV11-1 and TRBJ2-7, the full variable domain is EAEVAQSPRYKITEKSQAVAFWCDPISGHATLYWYRQILGQGPELLVQFQDESVVDDSQLPKDRFSAERLKGVDSTLKIQPAELGDSAMYLCASSLWDSAYEQYFGPGTRLTVT.